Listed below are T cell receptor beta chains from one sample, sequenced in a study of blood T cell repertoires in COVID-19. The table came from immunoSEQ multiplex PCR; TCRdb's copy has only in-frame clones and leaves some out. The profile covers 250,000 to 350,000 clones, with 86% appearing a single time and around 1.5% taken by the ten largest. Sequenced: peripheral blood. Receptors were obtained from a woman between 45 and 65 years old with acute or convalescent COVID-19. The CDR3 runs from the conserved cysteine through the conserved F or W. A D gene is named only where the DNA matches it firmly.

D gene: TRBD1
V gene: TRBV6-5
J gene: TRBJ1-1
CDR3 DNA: TGTGCCAGCAGCATACAGGGACAGCCTGAAGCTTTCTTT
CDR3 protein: CASSIQGQPEAFF

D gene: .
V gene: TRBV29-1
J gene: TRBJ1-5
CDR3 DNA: TGCAGCGTGAGACAGGAGCTGAATCAGCCCCAGCATTTT
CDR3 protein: CSVRQELNQPQHF

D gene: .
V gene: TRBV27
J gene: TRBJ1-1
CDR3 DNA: TGTGCCAGCAGTTTATCTACAGGGTTAAACACTGAAGCTTTCTTT
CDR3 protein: CASSLSTGLNTEAFF

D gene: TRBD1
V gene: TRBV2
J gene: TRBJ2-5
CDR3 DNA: TGTGCCAGCAGCGGGACAGGTCGCGAGACCCAGTACTTC
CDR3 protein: CASSGTGRETQYF

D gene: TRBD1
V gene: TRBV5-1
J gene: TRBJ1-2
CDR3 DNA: TGCGCCAGCGCCATTGGGGACAGGGAGTATGGCTACACCTTC
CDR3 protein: CASAIGDREYGYTF

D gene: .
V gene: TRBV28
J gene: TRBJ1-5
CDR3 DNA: TGTGCCAGCAGTTTAACTTTCGGGGAAACGGCCCAGCATTTT
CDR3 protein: CASSLTFGETAQHF

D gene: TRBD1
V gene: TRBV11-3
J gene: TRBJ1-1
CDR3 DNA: TGTGCCAGCAGCTTAACAGGGACAGCGAACACTGAAGCTTTCTTT
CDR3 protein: CASSLTGTANTEAFF

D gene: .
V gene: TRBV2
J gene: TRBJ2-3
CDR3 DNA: TGTGCCAGCAGTGTAGAAGGGGCAGATACGCAGTATTTT
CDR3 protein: CASSVEGADTQYF

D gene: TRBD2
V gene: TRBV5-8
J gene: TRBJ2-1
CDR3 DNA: TGTGCCAGCAGCCTGGGACTAGCGGGAGGAGGGGCCTACAATGAGCAGTTCTTC
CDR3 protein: CASSLGLAGGGAYNEQFF

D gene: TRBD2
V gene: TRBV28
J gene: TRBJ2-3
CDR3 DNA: TGTGCCAGCAGTTTATGGGCTACTAGCGGGAGCACAGATACGCAGTATTTT
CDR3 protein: CASSLWATSGSTDTQYF

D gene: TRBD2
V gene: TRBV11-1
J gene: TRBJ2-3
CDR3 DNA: TGTGCCAGCAGTACCCAACTAGCGGAGAGCACAGATACGCAGTATTTT
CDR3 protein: CASSTQLAESTDTQYF

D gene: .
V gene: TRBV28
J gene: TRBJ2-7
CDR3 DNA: TGTGCCAGCAGCCTGACAGGTTTAGGACATTACGAGCAGTACTTC
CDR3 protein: CASSLTGLGHYEQYF

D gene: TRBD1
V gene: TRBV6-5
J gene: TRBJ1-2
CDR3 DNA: TGTGCCAGCGGACTACAGGGGGCGGTGAATGGCTACACCTTC
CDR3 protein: CASGLQGAVNGYTF

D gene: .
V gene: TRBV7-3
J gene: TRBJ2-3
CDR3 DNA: TGTGCCAGCAGCATTAGCGGTAGTGATACGCAGTATTTT
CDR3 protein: CASSISGSDTQYF

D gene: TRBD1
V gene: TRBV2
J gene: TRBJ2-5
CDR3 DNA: TGTGCCAGCCTGACAGGGTATTGGGAGACCCAGTACTTC
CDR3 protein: CASLTGYWETQYF

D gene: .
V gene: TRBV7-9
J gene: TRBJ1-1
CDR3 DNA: TGTGCCAGCAGCTCAGGTGGGGGCACCACTGAAGCTTTCTTT
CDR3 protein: CASSSGGGTTEAFF

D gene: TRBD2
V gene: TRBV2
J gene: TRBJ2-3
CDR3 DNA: TGTGCCAGCAGTGAAGCTAAACTAGCGGGAGCTGGGGCAGATACGCAGTATTTT
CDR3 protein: CASSEAKLAGAGADTQYF